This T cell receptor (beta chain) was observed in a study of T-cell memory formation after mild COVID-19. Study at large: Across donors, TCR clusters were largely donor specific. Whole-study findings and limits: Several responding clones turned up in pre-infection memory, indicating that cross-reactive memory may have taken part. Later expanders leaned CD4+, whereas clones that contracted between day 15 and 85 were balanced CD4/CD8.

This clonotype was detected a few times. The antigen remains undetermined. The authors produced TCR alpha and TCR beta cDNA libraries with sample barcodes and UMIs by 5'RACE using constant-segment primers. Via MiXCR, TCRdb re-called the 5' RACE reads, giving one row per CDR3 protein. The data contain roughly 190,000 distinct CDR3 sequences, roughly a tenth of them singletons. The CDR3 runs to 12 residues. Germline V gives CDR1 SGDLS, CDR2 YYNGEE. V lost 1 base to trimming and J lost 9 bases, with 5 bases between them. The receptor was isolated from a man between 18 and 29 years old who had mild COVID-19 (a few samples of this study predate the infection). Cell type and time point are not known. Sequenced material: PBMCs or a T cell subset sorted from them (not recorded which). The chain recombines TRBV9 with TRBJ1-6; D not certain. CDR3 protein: CASSVNSSPLHF. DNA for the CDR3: TGTGCCAGCAGCGTAAATAGTTCACCCCTCCACTTT.